Sequencing of this T cell receptor (beta chain) was carried out in a study of beta chain features in type 1 diabetes (dated by TCRdb to the late 2010s). As for the study more broadly: Patients and healthy donors did not differ in mean age, gender distribution, total cell number or subset yield. A total of over 95,000,000 sorted cells were examined across all samples, and RNA yield correlated strongly with the number of cells per subset. Naive and central memory subsets were obtained from all 30 or so donors, but regulatory and stem cell-like memory subsets were isolated from only 8 patients and roughly eight healthy donors. The study compared the TCRB repertoires of sorted circulating CD4+ T cell subsets in recently diagnosed type 1 diabetes patients with those in matched healthy donors. Points the paper makes about the study in general: The naive, central memory and regulatory TCRB repertoires appeared to resemble one another more closely among patients than among healthy donors. Type 1 diabetes patients showed a moderate but significant shortening of TCRB CDR3 length in all four CD4+ subsets. Because cDNA rather than genomic DNA was sequenced, highly expressing activated cells could have been over-represented, although no difference in activation and CD3 levels was found between groups. Because small numbers of individuals were included in the HLA sub-analyses, any influence of HLA type on TCRB rearrangement was left unresolved. At VDJ recombination sites, type 1 diabetes patients had fewer insertions and more deleted nucleotides, which implies abnormalities in thymic rearrangement. PCR may preferentially amplify shorter templates, but because patient and control samples were amplified and corrected together, any resulting skew would affect both groups equally.

From each donor, a single peripheral blood sample of around 120 mL on average was drawn into heparinised tubes. Naive, central memory, regulatory and stem cell-like memory CD4+ T cells were sorted on a BD FACSAria II using a panel including CD45RO, CCR7, CD25, CD127, CD95 and CD27. Every sorted population had a purity above 98%. PBMCs were isolated immediately by Lymphoprep density gradient centrifugation and stained directly without culture. So that batch effects would be minimized, each experiment stained and sorted samples in pairs, pairing one healthy donor with one patient. All of the isolated RNA was reverse transcribed with the High Capacity cDNA Reverse Transcription Kit, so expressed TCRB transcripts were sequenced. Deep immunoSEQ sequencing was performed on naive, central memory and regulatory T cell samples, with an average of about 4 million total reads per sample. Sorted cells were lysed in RLT buffer, and RNA was extracted using DNase-treated RNeasy Micro or Mini kits according to cell number. To prevent cross-contamination, every cell subset was processed on its own, while patient and healthy donor samples were processed together. TCRB sequences were amplified from cDNA with the immunoSEQ multiplex PCR, producing 87-bp fragments spanning the CDR3 region. The amplicons were sequenced using the Illumina HiSeq platform. For the original study's pipeline: PCR bias was computationally corrected using synthetic template baselines, reads within Hamming distance 2 were collapsed, and singletons that could not be merged were discarded. Reads were aligned against IMGT to assign V, D and J genes, CDR3 length and insertions or deletions at six rearrangement sites. Within each subset, clonotype counts were normalized to sorted cell number, after which true diversity and Gini coefficients were computed with the tcR R package. Repertoire sharing was quantified using the overlap coefficient calculated on TCRB nucleotide sequences. As a proxy for the pre-selection repertoire, out-of-frame TCRB sequences from naive cells were analyzed. TCRdb obtained this table from immuneACCESS and retained in-frame rearrangements with V and J assigned. These tables miss some clones; where compared with another copy, unresolved V genes account for less than half of the shortfall, and the remainder is unexplained. The V and J calls and clone size come from that table; D and trimming were worked out from the DNA. The sample table contains about 700,000 clones; only one count was recorded for roughly 13% of them. Jointly, the top ten make up less than 0.025% of the sample.

In this sample, this clone turned up a few times. What antigen it recognizes has not been identified. One base away there is no much larger clone; base qualities are not given. Sequencing was performed on naive CD4+ T cells from blood. Taken with the paper, the label for cell subset or site translates to: true naive CD4+ T cells. The TCR was taken from a man aged 18 to 35 with type 1 diabetes.

This receptor has the CDR3 CASIPTGSSSGNTIYF. The DNA reads as follows: TGTGCCAGCATCCCGACAGGGAGTAGTTCTGGAAACACCATATATTTT. Recombination linked TRBV27 to TRBJ1-3; TRBD1 agrees with 7 junctional bases. From the cysteine through the phenylalanine, the CDR3 covers 16 amino acids. Only the CDR3 region is kept as DNA, spanning 48 bases read in frame from base 1. CDR1 and CDR2 are read off the germline V gene (reference sequence) as MNHEY and SMNVEV. Trimming accounts for 7 bases at V and 1 base at J, while the number of junction bases matched to no gene is 10.